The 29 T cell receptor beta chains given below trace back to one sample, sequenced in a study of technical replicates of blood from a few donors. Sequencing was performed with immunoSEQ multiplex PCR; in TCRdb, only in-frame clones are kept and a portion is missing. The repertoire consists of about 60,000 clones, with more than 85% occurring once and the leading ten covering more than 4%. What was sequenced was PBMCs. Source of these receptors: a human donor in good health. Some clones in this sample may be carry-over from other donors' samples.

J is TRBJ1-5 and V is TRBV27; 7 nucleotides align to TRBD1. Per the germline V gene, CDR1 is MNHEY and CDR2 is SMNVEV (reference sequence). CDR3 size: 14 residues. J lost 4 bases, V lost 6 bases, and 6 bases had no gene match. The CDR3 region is CASRWQGGNQPQHF. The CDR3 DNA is TGTGCCAGCAGATGGCAGGGGGGAAATCAGCCCCAGCATTTT.

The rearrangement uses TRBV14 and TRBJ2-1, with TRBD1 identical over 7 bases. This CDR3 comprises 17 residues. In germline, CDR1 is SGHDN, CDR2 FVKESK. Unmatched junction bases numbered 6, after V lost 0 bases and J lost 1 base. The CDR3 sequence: CASSQDQGGLSYNEQFF. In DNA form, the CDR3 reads TGTGCCAGCAGCCAAGATCAAGGGGGCCTTTCCTACAATGAGCAGTTCTTC.

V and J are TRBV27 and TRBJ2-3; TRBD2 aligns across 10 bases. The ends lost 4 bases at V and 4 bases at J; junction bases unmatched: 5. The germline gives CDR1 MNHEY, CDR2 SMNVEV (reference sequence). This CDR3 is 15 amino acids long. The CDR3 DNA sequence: TGTGCCAGCAGTTACCAGCGGGGGGGTTCAGATACGCAGTATTTT. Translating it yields CASSYQRGGSDTQYF.

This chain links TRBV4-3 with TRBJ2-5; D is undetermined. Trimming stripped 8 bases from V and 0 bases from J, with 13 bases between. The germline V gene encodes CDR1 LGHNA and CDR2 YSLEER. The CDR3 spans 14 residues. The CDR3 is CASPWAKNQETQYF. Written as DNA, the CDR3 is TGCGCCAGCCCCTGGGCTAAAAACCAAGAGACCCAGTACTTC.

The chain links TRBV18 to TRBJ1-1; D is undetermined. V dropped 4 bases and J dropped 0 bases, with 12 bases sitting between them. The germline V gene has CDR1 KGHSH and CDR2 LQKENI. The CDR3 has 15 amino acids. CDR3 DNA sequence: TGTGCCAGCTCACTTTATGCCAGTATGAACACTGAAGCTTTCTTT. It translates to CASSLYASMNTEAFF.

In DNA, the CDR3 is TGTGCCAGCAGTTACGGGCCTACCGCGGAGACCCAGTACTTC. It translates to CASSYGPTAETQYF. The V gene is TRBV6-5, the J gene TRBJ2-5; no reliable D call. The germline V gene encodes CDR1 MNHEY and CDR2 SVGAGI. The V gene lost 2 bases and the J gene lost 5 bases, with 12 bases spanning the gap. This CDR3 has 14 residues.

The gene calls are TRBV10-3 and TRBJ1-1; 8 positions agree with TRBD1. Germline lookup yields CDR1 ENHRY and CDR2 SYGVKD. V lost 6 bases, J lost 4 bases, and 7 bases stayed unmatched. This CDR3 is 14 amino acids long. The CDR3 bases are TGTGCCATCAGCGCCCTACAGGGGGGCACTGAAGCTTTCTTT. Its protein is CAISALQGGTEAFF.

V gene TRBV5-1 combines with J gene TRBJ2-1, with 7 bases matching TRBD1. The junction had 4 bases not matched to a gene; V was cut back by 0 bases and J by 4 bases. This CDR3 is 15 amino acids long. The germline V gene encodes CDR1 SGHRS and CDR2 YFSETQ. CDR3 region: CASSLGTGRYNEQFF. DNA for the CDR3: TGCGCCAGCAGCTTGGGGACAGGCCGTTACAATGAGCAGTTCTTC.

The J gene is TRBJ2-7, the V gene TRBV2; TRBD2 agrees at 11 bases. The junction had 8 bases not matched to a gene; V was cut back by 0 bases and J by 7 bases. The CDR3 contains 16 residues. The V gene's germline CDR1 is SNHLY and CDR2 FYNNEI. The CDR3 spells CASSEAGSGRAGEQYF. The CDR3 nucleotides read TGTGCCAGCAGTGAAGCCGGTAGCGGGAGGGCGGGGGAGCAGTACTTC. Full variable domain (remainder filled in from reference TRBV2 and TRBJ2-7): EPEVTQTPSHQVTQMGQEVILRCVPISNHLYFYWYRQILGQKVEFLVSFYNNEISEKSEIFDDQFSVERPDGSNFTLKIRSTKLEDSAMYFCASSEAGSGRAGEQYFGPGTRLTVT.

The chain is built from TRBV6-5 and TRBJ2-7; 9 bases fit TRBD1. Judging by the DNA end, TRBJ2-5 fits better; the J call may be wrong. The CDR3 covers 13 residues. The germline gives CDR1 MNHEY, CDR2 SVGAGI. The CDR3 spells CASSIRDRVTQYF. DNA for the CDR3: TGTGCCAGCAGCATCCGGGACAGGGTGACCCAGTACTTC.

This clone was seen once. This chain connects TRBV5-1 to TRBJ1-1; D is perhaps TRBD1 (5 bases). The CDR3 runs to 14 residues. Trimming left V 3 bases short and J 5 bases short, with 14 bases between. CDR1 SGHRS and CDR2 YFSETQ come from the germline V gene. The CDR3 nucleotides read TGCGCCAGCAGCTATATGATTCAGGGTACTGAAGCTTTCTTT. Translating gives CASSYMIQGTEAFF.

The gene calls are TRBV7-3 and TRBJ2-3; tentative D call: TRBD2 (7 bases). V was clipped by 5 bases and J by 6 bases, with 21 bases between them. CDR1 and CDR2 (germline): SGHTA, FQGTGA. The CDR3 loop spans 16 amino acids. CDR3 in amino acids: CASSLLGAGVVDTQYF. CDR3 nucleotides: TGTGCCAGCAGCCTCCTGGGGGCGGGAGTGGTGGATACGCAGTATTTT.

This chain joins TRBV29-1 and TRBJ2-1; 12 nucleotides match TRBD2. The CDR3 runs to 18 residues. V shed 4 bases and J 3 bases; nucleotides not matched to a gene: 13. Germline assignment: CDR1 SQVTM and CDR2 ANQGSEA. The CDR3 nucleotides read TGCAGCGTTGTGGGGGGACTAGCGGGCTCGGGTGACTACAATGAGCAGTTCTTC. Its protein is CSVVGGLAGSGDYNEQFF.

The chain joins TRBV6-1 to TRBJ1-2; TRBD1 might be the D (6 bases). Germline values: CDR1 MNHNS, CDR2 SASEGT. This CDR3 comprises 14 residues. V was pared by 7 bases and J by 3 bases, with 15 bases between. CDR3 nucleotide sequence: TGTGCCAGCAACCCCCAACAGGGATACTATGGCTACACCTTC. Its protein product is CASNPQQGYYGYTF.

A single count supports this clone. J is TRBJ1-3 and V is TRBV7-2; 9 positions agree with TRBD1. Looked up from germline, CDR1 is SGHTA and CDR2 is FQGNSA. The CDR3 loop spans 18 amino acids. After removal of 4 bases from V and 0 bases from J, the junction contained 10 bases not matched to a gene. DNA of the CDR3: TGTGCCAGCAGCTCCTCCTGGGGGACAGGGACCTCTGGAAACACCATATATTTT. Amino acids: CASSSSWGTGTSGNTIYF.

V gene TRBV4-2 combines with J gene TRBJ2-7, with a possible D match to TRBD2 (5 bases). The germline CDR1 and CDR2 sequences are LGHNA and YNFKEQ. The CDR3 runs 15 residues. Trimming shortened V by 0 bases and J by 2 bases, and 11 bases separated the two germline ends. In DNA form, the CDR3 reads TGTGCCAGCAGCCAAGAGGTCGCGGGCACCTACGAGCAGTACTTC. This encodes CASSQEVAGTYEQYF.

The CDR3 region is CASSLSGGEVGYTF. In nucleotides, the CDR3 is TGCGCCAGCAGCTTGTCAGGGGGCGAGGTTGGCTACACCTTC. The chain has TRBV5-1 and TRBJ1-2; 8 positions agree with TRBD1. V lost 1 base and J lost 7; bases outside the gene matches: 6. Per germline, CDR1 SGHRS and CDR2 YFSETQ. This CDR3 is 14 amino acids long.

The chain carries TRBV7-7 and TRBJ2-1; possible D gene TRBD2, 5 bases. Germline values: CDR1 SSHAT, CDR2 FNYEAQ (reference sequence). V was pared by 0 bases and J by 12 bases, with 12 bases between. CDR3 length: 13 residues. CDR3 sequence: CASSLASGSRQFF. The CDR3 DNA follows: TGTGCCAGCAGCTTAGCGTCGGGGTCTCGGCAGTTCTTC.

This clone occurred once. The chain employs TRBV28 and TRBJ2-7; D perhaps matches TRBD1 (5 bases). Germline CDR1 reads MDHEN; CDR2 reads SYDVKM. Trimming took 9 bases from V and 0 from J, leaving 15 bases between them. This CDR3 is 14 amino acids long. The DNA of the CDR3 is TGTGCCAGTTACGGACATATGAACTCCTACGAGCAGTACTTC. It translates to CASYGHMNSYEQYF.

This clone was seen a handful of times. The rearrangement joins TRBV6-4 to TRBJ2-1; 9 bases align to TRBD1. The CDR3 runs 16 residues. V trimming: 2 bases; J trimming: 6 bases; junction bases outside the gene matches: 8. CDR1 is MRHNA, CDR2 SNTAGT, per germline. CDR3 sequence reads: CASSDAPGQGLNEQFF. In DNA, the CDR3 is TGTGCCAGCAGTGACGCACCGGGACAGGGCCTCAATGAGCAGTTCTTC.

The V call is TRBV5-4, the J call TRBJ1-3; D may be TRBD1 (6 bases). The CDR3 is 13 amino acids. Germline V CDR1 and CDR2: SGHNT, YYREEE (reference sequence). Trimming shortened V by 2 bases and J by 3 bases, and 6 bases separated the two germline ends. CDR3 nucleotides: TGTGCCAGCAGCTTCAGGGGTGGAAACACCATATATTTT. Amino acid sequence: CASSFRGGNTIYF.

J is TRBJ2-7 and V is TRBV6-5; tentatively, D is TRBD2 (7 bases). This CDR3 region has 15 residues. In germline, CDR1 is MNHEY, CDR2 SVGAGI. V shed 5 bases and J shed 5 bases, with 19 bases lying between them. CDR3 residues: CASSTRQDGRNEQYF. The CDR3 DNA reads TGTGCCAGCAGTACACGACAGGACGGGAGGAACGAGCAGTACTTC.

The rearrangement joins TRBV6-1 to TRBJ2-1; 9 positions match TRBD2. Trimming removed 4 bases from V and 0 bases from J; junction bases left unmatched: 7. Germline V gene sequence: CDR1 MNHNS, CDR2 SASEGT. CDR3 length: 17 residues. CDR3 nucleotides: TGTGCCAGCAGTGTTCTAGATAGCGGGAGCTCCTACAATGAGCAGTTCTTC. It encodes CASSVLDSGSSYNEQFF.

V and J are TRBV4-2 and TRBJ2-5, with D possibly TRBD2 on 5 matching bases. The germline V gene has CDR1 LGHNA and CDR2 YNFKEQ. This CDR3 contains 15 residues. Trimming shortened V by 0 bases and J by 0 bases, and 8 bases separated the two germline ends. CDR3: CASSQDLTNQETQYF. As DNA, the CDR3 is TGTGCCAGCAGCCAAGATTTGACTAACCAAGAGACCCAGTACTTC.

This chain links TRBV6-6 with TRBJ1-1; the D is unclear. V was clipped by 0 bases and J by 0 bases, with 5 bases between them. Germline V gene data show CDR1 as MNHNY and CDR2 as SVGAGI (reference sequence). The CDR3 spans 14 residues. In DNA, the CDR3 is TGTGCCAGCAGTTACTCTTATATGAACACTGAAGCTTTCTTT. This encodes CASSYSYMNTEAFF.

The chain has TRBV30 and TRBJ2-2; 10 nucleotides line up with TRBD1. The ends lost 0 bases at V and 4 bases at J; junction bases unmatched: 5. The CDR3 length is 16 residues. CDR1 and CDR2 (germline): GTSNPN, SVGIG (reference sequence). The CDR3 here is CAWSVGDRGFTGELFF. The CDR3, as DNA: TGTGCCTGGAGTGTAGGGGACAGGGGTTTCACCGGGGAGCTGTTTTTT. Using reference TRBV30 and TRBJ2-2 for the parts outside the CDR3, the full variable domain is SQTIHQWPATLVQPVGSPLSLECTVEGTSNPNLYWYRQAAGRGLQLLFYSVGIGQISSEVPQNLSASRPQDRQFILSSKKLLLSDSGFYLCAWSVGDRGFTGELFFGEGSRLTVL.

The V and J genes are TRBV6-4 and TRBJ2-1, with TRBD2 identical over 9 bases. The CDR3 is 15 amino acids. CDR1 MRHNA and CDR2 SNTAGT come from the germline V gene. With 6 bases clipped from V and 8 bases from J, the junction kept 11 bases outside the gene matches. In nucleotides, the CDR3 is TGTGCCAGCAGCCCCCGGTGGACTAGCGACGATGAGCAGTTCTTC. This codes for CASSPRWTSDDEQFF.

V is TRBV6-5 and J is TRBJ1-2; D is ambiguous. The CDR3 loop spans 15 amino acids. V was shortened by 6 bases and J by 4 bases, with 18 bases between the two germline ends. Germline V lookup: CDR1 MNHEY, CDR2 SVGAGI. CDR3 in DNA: TGTGCCAGCAGCCCCGTGGGCAGCCCATCCTATGGCTACACCTTC. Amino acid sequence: CASSPVGSPSYGYTF.

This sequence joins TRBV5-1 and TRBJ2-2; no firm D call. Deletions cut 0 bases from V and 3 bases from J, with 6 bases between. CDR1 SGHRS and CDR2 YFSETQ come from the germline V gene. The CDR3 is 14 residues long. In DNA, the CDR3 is TGCGCCAGCAGCTTGGCCTCCTACACCGGGGAGCTGTTTTTT. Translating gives CASSLASYTGELFF.